This T cell receptor (beta chain) was found in a study of OX40 agonist ivuxolimab in advanced cancers. In germline, CDR1 is MDHEN, CDR2 SYDVKM. The CDR3 consists of 17 residues. V shed 6 bases, J shed 3 bases, and the junction held 11 bases outside the gene matches. Profiled with immunoSEQ multiplex PCR; TCRdb holds only in-frame clones, not every one. The table has 82,000 or so clones, 75% to 90% seen once. V usage is TRBV28 and J usage is TRBJ2-2; TRBD1 aligns across 9 bases. This clonotype originated in an adult with an advanced solid tumor such as melanoma, head and neck, liver or kidney cancer. The specimen comprised CD4+ or CD8+ T cells sorted from blood, sampled in a trial of the OX40 agonist ivuxolimab. The CDR3 DNA reads TGTGCCAGCAGCGCTCGGGGGACAGGGATAGACACCGGGGAGCTGTTTTTT. This encodes CASSARGTGIDTGELFF.